A single sample gave rise to the 32 T cell receptor beta chains below, sequenced in a study of T cell responses to AZD1222 COVID-19 vaccine. Repertoires were generated with immunoSEQ multiplex PCR, while TCRdb's copy carries only in-frame clones and drops some. The table has tens of thousands of clones, around 90% seen once. The sequencing used peripheral blood, collected 28 days after the second AZD1222 dose. The receptors come from an adult who received the AZD1222 COVID-19 vaccine.

J is TRBJ1-2 and V is TRBV4-1, with D maybe TRBD1 (6 bases). The CDR3 is made up of 14 amino acids. The V end was cut by 0 bases, the J end by 2 bases, with 7 bases between. Germline V gene sequence: CDR1 MGHRA, CDR2 YSYEKL. CDR3 coding DNA: TGCGCCAGCAGCCAAGAGAGGGGGAACTATGGCTACACCTTC. Protein sequence: CASSQERGNYGYTF.

The rearrangement links TRBV3-1 (or the pseudogene TRBV3-2) to TRBJ2-7; D unresolved. Per germline, CDR1 LGHDT and CDR2 YNNKEL (reference sequence). The CDR3 loop spans 15 amino acids. V was cut by 0 bases and J by 1 base, with 10 bases left in between. CDR3 residues: CASSQDLQASYEQYF. CDR3 in DNA: TGTGCCAGCAGCCAAGATTTGCAGGCGTCCTACGAGCAGTACTTC.

This clone was seen just once. The chain links TRBV6-6 to TRBJ1-4; D call uncertain. This CDR3 is 11 amino acids long. Per germline, CDR1 MNHNY and CDR2 SVGAGI (reference sequence). V lost 4 bases and J lost 8, with 5 bases in between. The CDR3 reads CASSLGEKLFF. The CDR3 nucleotides are TGTGCCAGCAGTTTAGGAGAAAAACTGTTTTTT.

The chain has TRBV27 and TRBJ1-2; no reliable D call. Germline lookup yields CDR1 MNHEY and CDR2 SMNVEV (reference sequence). This CDR3 spans 18 amino acids. With 0 bases removed from V and 4 bases from J, the gap between germline ends came to 21 bases. The CDR3 DNA is TGTGCCAGCAGTTTATCATTCTCCACTATGTGGAGCCGCTATGGCTACACCTTC. This translates into CASSLSFSTMWSRYGYTF.

The chain recombines TRBV20-1 with TRBJ1-5, with 8 bases fitting TRBD1. In germline, CDR1 is DFQATT, CDR2 SNEGSKA (reference sequence). V trimming: 3 bases; J trimming: 8 bases; junction bases outside the gene matches: 12. The CDR3 is made up of 15 amino acids. The CDR3 nucleotides are TGCAGTGCTAGTGCCGTTGACAGGGGCTCGGAGCCCCAGCATTTT. Encoded protein: CSASAVDRGSEPQHF.

The chain joins TRBV5-1 to TRBJ2-1; perhaps TRBD1 as D (6 bases). The CDR3 loop spans 15 amino acids. Trimming took 0 bases from V and 5 from J, leaving 12 bases between them. Germline lookup yields CDR1 SGHRS and CDR2 YFSETQ. The DNA of the CDR3 is TGCGCCAGCAGCTTGGGGCAGGGGCGACACAATGAGCAGTTCTTC. Amino acid sequence: CASSLGQGRHNEQFF.

Within the sample, this clone is medium-sized (0.01 to 0.1%). The chain carries TRBV6-5 and TRBJ2-2; 10 bases are a match to TRBD1. Germline V gene data show CDR1 as MNHEY and CDR2 as SVGAGI. The V gene end was trimmed by 10 bases and the J gene end by 6 bases; junction bases not matched to a gene: 5. The CDR3 contains 13 residues. In DNA form, the CDR3 reads TGTGCCATTTCGGGACAGGGGCCCGGGGAGCTGTTTTTT. Amino acid sequence: CAISGQGPGELFF.

The rearrangement joins TRBV19 to TRBJ2-1; 8 bases map to TRBD2. V shed 4 bases, J shed 2 bases, and the junction held 4 bases outside the gene matches. Looked up from germline, CDR1 is LNHDA and CDR2 is SQIVND (reference sequence). CDR3 length equals 15 residues. CDR3 in DNA: TGTGCCAGTAGTAGCACTAGCGGCACCTACAATGAGCAGTTCTTC. It encodes CASSSTSGTYNEQFF.

In DNA, the CDR3 is TGTGCCAGCAGCTCGGTCCTACTGACCGGGGAGCTGTTTTTT. This gives the protein CASSSVLLTGELFF. The chain couples TRBV9 to TRBJ2-2; D is ambiguous. The CDR3 is 14 residues long. The V gene's germline CDR1 is SGDLS and CDR2 YYNGEE. Trimming pared 4 bases from V and 5 bases from J, leaving 12 bases between.

The J gene is TRBJ1-6, the V gene TRBV3-1 (or the pseudogene TRBV3-2); D not resolved. Germline loops: CDR1 LGHDT, CDR2 YNNKEL (reference sequence). V lost 1 base, J lost 13 bases, and 17 bases lay in between. There are 15 residues in the CDR3. In DNA form, the CDR3 reads TGTGCCAGCAGCCAAGTCGACGGACTACTGGGGCCCCTCCACTTT. It yields the protein CASSQVDGLLGPLHF.

This rearrangement joins TRBV10-3 to TRBJ2-7, with 8 bases matching TRBD1. The CDR3 loop spans 13 amino acids. V lost 2 bases, J lost 3 bases, and 0 bases stayed unmatched. Looked up from germline, CDR1 is ENHRY and CDR2 is SYGVKD. The CDR3 region is CAISETGGYEQYF. CDR3 DNA sequence: TGTGCCATCAGTGAGACAGGGGGCTACGAGCAGTACTTC.

This clone was detected once. V and J are TRBV7-2 and TRBJ1-2; TRBD1 aligns across 8 bases. The trim removed 5 bases at V and 8 bases at J, leaving 10 bases unmatched. Germline V gene sequence: CDR1 SGHTA, CDR2 FQGNSA. The length of the CDR3 is 14 residues. The CDR3 coding sequence is TGTGCCAGCAGCCTCCCAGGACAGGGATACGGCTACACCTTC. As protein: CASSLPGQGYGYTF.

This rearrangement joins TRBV12-5 to TRBJ2-7, with D uncertain. The length of the CDR3 is 11 residues. CDR1 is LGHNT and CDR2 is FRNRAP in the germline V gene. Trimming pared 6 bases from V and 2 bases from J, leaving 5 bases between. As DNA, the CDR3 is TGTGCTAGTGGGGACCCCTACGAGCAGTACTTC. This gives the protein CASGDPYEQYF.

V usage is TRBV5-1 and J usage is TRBJ1-2, with D unresolved. The CDR3 length is 14 residues. CDR1 is SGHRS and CDR2 is YFSETQ in the germline V gene. V was trimmed by 0 bases and J by 8 bases, leaving 14 bases between them. In DNA, the CDR3 is TGCGCCAGCAGCTTGGCCTATAGTTTTGGGGGCTACACCTTC. It yields the protein CASSLAYSFGGYTF.

The rearrangement links TRBV5-1 to TRBJ2-5, with 8 bases matching TRBD2. The CDR3 spans 15 residues. The germline V gene has CDR1 SGHRS and CDR2 YFSETQ. Losses at the gene ends were 4 bases for V and 2 bases for J; bases not matched to a gene: 7. The CDR3: CASSPQTSAQETQYF. DNA of the CDR3: TGCGCCAGCAGCCCCCAGACTAGCGCGCAAGAGACCCAGTACTTC.

CDR3 nucleotides: TGTGCCAGCAGCAAAGGGGGGATCAGGAAAGGGTTCAATAATTCACCCCTCCACTTT. It specifies CASSKGGIRKGFNNSPLHF. The chain recombines TRBV11-2 with TRBJ1-6, with D perhaps TRBD1 (6 bases). Deletions cut 5 bases from V and 5 bases from J, with 25 bases between. CDR1 is SGHAT, CDR2 FQNNGV, per germline. This CDR3 is built from 19 residues.

The V gene is TRBV11-3, the J gene TRBJ2-1, with 10 bases that match TRBD1. CDR1 and CDR2 (germline): SGHNT, YENEEA. V trimming: 5 bases; J trimming: 8 bases; junction bases outside the gene matches: 12. The CDR3 runs 16 residues. CDR3 in amino acids: CASSPWGTGVIDEQFF. The CDR3 DNA reads as TGTGCCAGCAGCCCCTGGGGGACAGGGGTGATTGATGAGCAGTTCTTC.

J is TRBJ2-3 and V is TRBV6-2 or TRBV6-3; D is perhaps TRBD1 (6 bases). This CDR3 is 16 amino acids long. V shed 6 bases and J shed 0 bases, with 16 bases lying between them. Germline V CDR1 and CDR2: MNHEY, SVGEGT. The CDR3 region is CASSLKYRASTDTQYF. CDR3 in DNA: TGTGCCAGCAGCCTCAAATACAGGGCCAGCACAGATACGCAGTATTTT.

The CDR3: CASSPMKKGAKYF. CDR3 bases: TGTGCCAGCAGTCCCATGAAGAAGGGGGCCAAGTACTTC. This chain joins TRBV28 and TRBJ2-7; 7 bases map to TRBD1. The germline V gene encodes CDR1 MDHEN and CDR2 SYDVKM. The CDR3 is 13 residues long. V lost 5 bases and J lost 11; bases outside the gene matches: 12.

As DNA, the CDR3 is TGTGCCAGCAGTTACGAGCCACAATCACCCCTCCACTTT. Its translation is CASSYEPQSPLHF. The chain employs TRBV6-5 and TRBJ1-6; no firm D call. This CDR3 spans 13 amino acids. V was trimmed by 2 bases and J by 10 bases, leaving 9 bases between them. Germline V gene data show CDR1 as MNHEY and CDR2 as SVGAGI.

The V call is TRBV18, the J call TRBJ1-5; 7 positions agree with TRBD1. After removal of 3 bases from V and 5 bases from J, the junction contained 4 bases not matched to a gene. This CDR3 contains 14 residues. CDR1 and CDR2 from the germline V gene are KGHSH and LQKENI. Here the CDR3 DNA reads TGTGCCAGCTCACCGACAGGGAGGGATCAGCCCCAGCATTTT. The encoded protein is CASSPTGRDQPQHF.

The V and J genes are TRBV5-8 and TRBJ2-5, with 7 positions matching TRBD2. The CDR3 spans 18 residues. The V segment lost 0 bases and the J segment 1 base; nucleotides outside the gene matches: 12. The germline V gene encodes CDR1 SGHTS and CDR2 YDEGEE. CDR3 amino acids: CASSLAYGSGSSQETQYF. The CDR3 DNA reads as TGTGCCAGCAGCTTGGCCTATGGTAGCGGGTCCTCCCAAGAGACCCAGTACTTC.

This chain connects TRBV19 to TRBJ2-2, with D possibly TRBD2 on 5 matching bases. Germline CDR1 is LNHDA and CDR2 is SQIVND (reference sequence). This CDR3 has 14 residues. V was cut by 0 bases and J by 4 bases, with 6 bases left in between. The CDR3 reads CASSIDGVTGELFF. In DNA, the CDR3 is TGTGCCAGTAGTATAGACGGGGTCACCGGGGAGCTGTTTTTT.

V usage is TRBV11-3 and J usage is TRBJ2-7; D not certain. V lost 1 base to trimming and J lost 2 bases, with 9 bases between them. This CDR3 has 14 amino acids. Germline V gene sequence: CDR1 SGHNT, CDR2 YENEEA. This chain's CDR3 is CASSLGPEAYEQYF. In nucleotides, the CDR3 is TGTGCCAGCAGCTTAGGGCCAGAAGCCTACGAGCAGTACTTC.

The V call is TRBV28, the J call TRBJ2-1, with 9 bases that match TRBD2. Germline loops: CDR1 MDHEN, CDR2 SYDVKM. The CDR3 is 18 residues long. J lost 9 bases, V lost 5 bases, and 20 bases had no gene match. CDR3 DNA sequence: TGTGCCAGCAGTCCCGCGGGGGGGGGAACCGCCCTGTACGGTGAGCAGTTCTTC. Translating it yields CASSPAGGGTALYGEQFF.

The chain combines TRBV27 with TRBJ1-3, with TRBD1 identical over 9 bases. The ends lost 6 bases at V and 1 base at J; junction bases unmatched: 4. Germline V gene sequence: CDR1 MNHEY, CDR2 SMNVEV (reference sequence). The CDR3 is 15 amino acids. CDR3 coding DNA: TGTGCCAGCAGCCTACAGGGGGCATCTGGAAACACCATATATTTT. Protein product: CASSLQGASGNTIYF.

The chain is built from TRBV19 and TRBJ1-1; unclear D gene. The germline V gene has CDR1 LNHDA and CDR2 SQIVND (reference sequence). CDR3 length: 13 amino acids. V lost 5 bases and J lost 6, with 13 bases in between. In DNA form, the CDR3 reads TGTGCCAGTAGTCCCTCCTATTCCCCTGAAGCTTTCTTT. It encodes CASSPSYSPEAFF. The full variable domain, completed using reference TRBV19 and TRBJ1-1, is DGGITQSPKYLFRKEGQNVTLSCEQNLNHDAMYWYRQDPGQGLRLIYYSQIVNDFQKGDIAEGYSVSREKKESFPLTVTSAQKNPTAFYLCASSPSYSPEAFFGQGTRLTVV.

J is TRBJ2-3 and V is TRBV7-2, with 8 bases that match TRBD1. This CDR3 region has 13 residues. In germline, CDR1 is SGHTA, CDR2 FQGNSA. V shed 4 bases, J shed 6 bases, and the junction held 3 bases outside the gene matches. CDR3 DNA sequence: TGTGCCAGCAGCTCTTGGGACAGGGATACGCAGTATTTT. Translation: CASSSWDRDTQYF.

This chain uses TRBV3-1 (or the pseudogene TRBV3-2) with TRBJ1-4, with TRBD1 matching over 9 bases. This CDR3 is built from 15 residues. J gave up 4 bases and V 5 bases, and 5 bases lay outside the gene matches. From germline, CDR1 is LGHDT and CDR2 YNNKEL (reference sequence). The CDR3 spells CASSLEGQGNEKLFF. For the CDR3, the DNA is TGTGCCAGCAGCTTGGAGGGACAGGGTAATGAAAAACTGTTTTTT.

DNA of the CDR3: TGTGCCAGTACCTCGTTGACAGGGACTTTTTTGGGCACTGAAGCTTTCTTT. Encoded protein: CASTSLTGTFLGTEAFF. The V and J genes are TRBV19 and TRBJ1-1; 7 bases agree with TRBD1. This CDR3 is built from 17 residues. J lost 4 bases, V lost 7 bases, and 18 bases had no gene match. The V gene's germline CDR1 is LNHDA and CDR2 SQIVND (reference sequence).

V is TRBV15 and J is TRBJ2-3; 7 positions match TRBD2. Germline CDR1 and CDR2: LNHNV and YYDKDF (reference sequence). V lost 5 bases, J lost 4 bases, and 6 bases stayed unmatched. The CDR3 contains 14 residues. The CDR3 sequence: CATSWGGSADTQYF. The CDR3 DNA follows: TGTGCCACCAGCTGGGGGGGGTCCGCAGATACGCAGTATTTT.

There are a few counts of this clone. The chain carries TRBV7-2 and TRBJ1-2; no reliable D call. Trimming removed 0 bases at V and 7 bases at J, with 9 bases between. In germline, CDR1 is SGHTA, CDR2 FQGNSA. The CDR3 has 13 amino acids. CDR3 coding DNA: TGTGCCAGCAGCTTAGCTGGGTCGGGTGGCTACACCTTC. Its protein product is CASSLAGSGGYTF.